The source of this T cell receptor (beta chain) is a study of T cells in Graves' hyperthyroidism and ophthalmopathy. Trimming cost V 8 bases and J 8 bases, with 21 bases left between them. The CDR3 runs 14 residues. CDR1 MDHEN and CDR2 SYDVKM come from the germline V gene. Used for diagnoses were clinical symptoms, serum thyroxine and TRAb, thyroid ultrasound and orbital computed tomography. Amplified regions were TCR beta CDR3 sequences from RNA transcripts. First-round RT-PCR with HTBI primers amplified the TCR CDR3 region. MiXCR, applied by TCRdb to the multiplex PCR reads, yields one record per CDR3 protein. The table lists 500,000 or so distinct CDR3 sequences, about 15% of them singletons.

Specimen: blood. This TCR was recovered from a woman aged 18-29 years with Graves' ophthalmopathy. This rearrangement joins TRBV28 to TRBJ1-2; D may be TRBD1 (5 bases). Written as DNA, the CDR3 is TGTGCCAGCTTCACGCTACGGCCACAGGTGGGCTACACCTTC. Protein sequence: CASFTLRPQVGYTF.